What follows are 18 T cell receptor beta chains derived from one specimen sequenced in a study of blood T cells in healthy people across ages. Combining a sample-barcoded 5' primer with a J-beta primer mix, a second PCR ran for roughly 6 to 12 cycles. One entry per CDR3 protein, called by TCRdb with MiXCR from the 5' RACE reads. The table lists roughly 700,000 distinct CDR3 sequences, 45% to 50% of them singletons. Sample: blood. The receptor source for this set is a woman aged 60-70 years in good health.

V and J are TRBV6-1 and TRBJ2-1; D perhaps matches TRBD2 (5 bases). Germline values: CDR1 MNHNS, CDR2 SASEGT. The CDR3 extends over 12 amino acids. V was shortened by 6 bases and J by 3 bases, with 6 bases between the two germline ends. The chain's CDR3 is CASRTNYNEQFF. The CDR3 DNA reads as TGTGCCAGCAGGACTAACTACAATGAGCAGTTCTTC.

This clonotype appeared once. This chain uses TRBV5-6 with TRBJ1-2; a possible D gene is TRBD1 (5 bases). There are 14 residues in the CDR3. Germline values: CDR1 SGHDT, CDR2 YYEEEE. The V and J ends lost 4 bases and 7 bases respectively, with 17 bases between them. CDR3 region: CASSRDRLLVGYTF. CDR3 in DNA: TGTGCCAGCAGCCGAGACAGACTTCTGGTTGGCTACACCTTC.

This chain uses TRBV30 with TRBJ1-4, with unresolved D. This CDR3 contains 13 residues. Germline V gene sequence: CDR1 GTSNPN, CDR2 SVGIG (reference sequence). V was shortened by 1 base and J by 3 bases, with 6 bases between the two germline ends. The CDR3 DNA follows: TGTGCCTGGAGTGGATGGCCTAATGAAAAACTGTTTTTT. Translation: CAWSGWPNEKLFF.

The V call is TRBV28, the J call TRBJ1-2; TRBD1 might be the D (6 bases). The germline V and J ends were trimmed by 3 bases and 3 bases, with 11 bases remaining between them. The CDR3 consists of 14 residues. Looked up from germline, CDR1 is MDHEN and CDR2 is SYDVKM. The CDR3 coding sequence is TGTGCCAGCAGTTTCCCTACAGGGCACTATGGCTACACCTTC. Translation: CASSFPTGHYGYTF.

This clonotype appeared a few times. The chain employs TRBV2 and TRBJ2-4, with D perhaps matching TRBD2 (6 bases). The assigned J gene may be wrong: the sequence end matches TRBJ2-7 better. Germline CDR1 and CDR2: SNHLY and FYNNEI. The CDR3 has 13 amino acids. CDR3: CASRRDGTYEQYF. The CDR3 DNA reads TGTGCCAGCAGGCGGGACGGGACTTACGAGCAGTACTTC.

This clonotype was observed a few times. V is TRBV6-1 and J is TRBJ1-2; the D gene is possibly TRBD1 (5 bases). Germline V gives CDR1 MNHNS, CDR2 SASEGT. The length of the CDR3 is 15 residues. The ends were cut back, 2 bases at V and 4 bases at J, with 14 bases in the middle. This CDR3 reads CASSEQGLSLYGYTF. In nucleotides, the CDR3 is TGTGCCAGCAGTGAACAGGGTCTCAGCCTCTATGGCTACACCTTC.

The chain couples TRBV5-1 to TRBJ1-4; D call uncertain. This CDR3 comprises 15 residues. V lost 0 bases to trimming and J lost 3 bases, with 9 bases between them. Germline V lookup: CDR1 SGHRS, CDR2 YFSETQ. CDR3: CASSLGRSSNEKLFF. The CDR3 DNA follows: TGCGCCAGCAGCTTGGGTCGGTCTTCTAATGAAAAACTGTTTTTT.

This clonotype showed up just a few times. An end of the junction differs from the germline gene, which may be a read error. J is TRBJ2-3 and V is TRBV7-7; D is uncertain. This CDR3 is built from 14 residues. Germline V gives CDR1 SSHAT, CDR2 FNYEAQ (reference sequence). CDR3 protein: CASSLVGVGDTQYF. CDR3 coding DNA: TGTGCTAGCAGCTTAGTGGGCGTGGGAGATACGCAGTATTTT.

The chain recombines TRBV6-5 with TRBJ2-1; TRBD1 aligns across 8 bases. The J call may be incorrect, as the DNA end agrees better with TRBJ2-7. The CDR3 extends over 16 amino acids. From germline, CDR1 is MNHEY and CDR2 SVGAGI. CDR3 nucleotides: TGTGCCAGCAGCTTGACAGGGGAGCACTCCTACAATGAGCAGTACTTC. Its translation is CASSLTGEHSYNEQYF.

CDR3 bases: TGCAGTGCTAGAGATGCGCTAGTTGGGGATACGCAGTATTTT. Translating it yields CSARDALVGDTQYF. This chain uses TRBV20-1 with TRBJ2-3, with no clear D. Per the germline V gene, CDR1 is DFQATT and CDR2 is SNEGSKA (reference sequence). The CDR3 covers 14 residues. Trimming removed 0 bases from V and 6 bases from J, with 13 bases in between.

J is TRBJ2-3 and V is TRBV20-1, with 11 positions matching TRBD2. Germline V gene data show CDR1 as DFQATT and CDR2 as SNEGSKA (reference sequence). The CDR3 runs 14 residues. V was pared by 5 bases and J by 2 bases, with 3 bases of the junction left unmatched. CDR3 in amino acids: CSAGGLADTDTQYF. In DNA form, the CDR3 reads TGCAGTGCTGGGGGACTAGCGGACACAGATACGCAGTATTTT.

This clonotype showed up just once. CDR3 protein: CATSSNNEQFF. The CDR3, as DNA: TGTGCCACCAGCAGCAACAATGAGCAGTTCTTC. The chain joins TRBV15 to TRBJ2-1; the D is unclear. CDR3 length: 11 amino acids. In germline, CDR1 is LNHNV, CDR2 YYDKDF (reference sequence). V gave up 3 bases and J gave up 5 bases, with 2 bases separating them.

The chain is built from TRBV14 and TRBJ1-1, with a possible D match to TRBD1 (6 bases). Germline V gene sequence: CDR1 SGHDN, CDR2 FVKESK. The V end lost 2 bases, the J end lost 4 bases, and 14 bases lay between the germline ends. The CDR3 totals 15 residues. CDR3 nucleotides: TGTGCCAGCAGCCAACCGACAGGAGGGAGCACTGAAGCTTTCTTT. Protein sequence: CASSQPTGGSTEAFF.

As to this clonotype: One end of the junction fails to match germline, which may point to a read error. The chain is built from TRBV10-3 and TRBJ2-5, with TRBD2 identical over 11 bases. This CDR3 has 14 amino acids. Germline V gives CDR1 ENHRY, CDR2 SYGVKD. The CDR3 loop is CAISDGTSGETQYF. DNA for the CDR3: TGCGCCATCAGTGACGGGACTAGCGGAGAGACCCAGTACTTC.

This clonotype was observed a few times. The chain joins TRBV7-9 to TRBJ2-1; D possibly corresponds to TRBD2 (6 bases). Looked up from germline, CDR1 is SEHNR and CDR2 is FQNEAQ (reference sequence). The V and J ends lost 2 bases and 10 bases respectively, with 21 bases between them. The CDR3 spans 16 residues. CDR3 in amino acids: CASSLTGSGRVWEQFF. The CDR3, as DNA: TGTGCCAGCAGCTTAACCGGTAGCGGCCGGGTTTGGGAGCAGTTCTTC. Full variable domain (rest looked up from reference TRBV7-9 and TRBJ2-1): DTGVSQNPRHKITKRGQNVTFRCDPISEHNRLYWYRQTLGQGPEFLTYFQNEAQLEKSRLLSDRFSAERPKGSFSTLEIQRTEQGDSAMYLCASSLTGSGRVWEQFFGPGTRLTVL.

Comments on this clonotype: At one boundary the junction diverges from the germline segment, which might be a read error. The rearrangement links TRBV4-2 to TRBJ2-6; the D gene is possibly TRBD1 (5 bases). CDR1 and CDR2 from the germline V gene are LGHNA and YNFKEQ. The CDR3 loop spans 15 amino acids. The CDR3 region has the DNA TGTGCCAGCAGCCAAGGTGGATCTGGGGCCAACGTCCCGACTTTC. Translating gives CASSQGGSGANVPTF.

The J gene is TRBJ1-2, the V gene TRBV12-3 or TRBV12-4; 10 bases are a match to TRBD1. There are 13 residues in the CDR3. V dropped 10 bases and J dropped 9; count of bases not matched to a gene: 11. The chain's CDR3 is CATADRGNESYTF. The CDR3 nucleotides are TGTGCCACCGCGGACAGGGGGAATGAGAGCTACACCTTC.

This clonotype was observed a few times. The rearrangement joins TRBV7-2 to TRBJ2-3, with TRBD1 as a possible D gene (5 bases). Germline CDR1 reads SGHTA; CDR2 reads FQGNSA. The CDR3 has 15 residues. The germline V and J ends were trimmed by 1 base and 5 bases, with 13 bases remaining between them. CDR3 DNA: TGTGCCAGCAGCTTAGATCAGGGATCGATAGATACGCAGTATTTT. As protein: CASSLDQGSIDTQYF.